These 5 T cell receptor beta chains share one sample of origin, sequenced in a study of naive and memory T cell subsets. An equimolar mix of two oligonucleotides served as the beta constant-region primer for TRBC1 and TRBC2. In TCRdb, the UMI-ligation and nested PCR reads were re-called with MiXCR into one record per CDR3 protein. The top ten hold less than 20% of the sample, which has about 21,000 distinct CDR3 sequences, roughly 11% seen once. Sequences were obtained from central memory CD8+ T cells from blood. These receptor sequences come from a human donor in good health.

This clonotype was recorded at least ten times. The V and J genes are TRBV5-4 and TRBJ1-1; D is undetermined. Trimming pared 1 base from V and 11 bases from J, leaving 12 bases between. The CDR3 totals 12 residues. Germline V gives CDR1 SGHNT, CDR2 YYREEE (reference sequence). CDR3 in amino acids: CASSLLGNKAFF. The CDR3 coding sequence is TGTGCCAGCAGCTTGCTTGGAAATAAGGCTTTCTTT.

In DNA form, the CDR3 reads TGCAGTGCTAGAGCCGGGCCCAGGGCCCCACTGAAGAACGAGCAGTACTTC. Amino acids: CSARAGPRAPLKNEQYF. The chain joins TRBV20-1 to TRBJ2-7; tentative D call: TRBD1 (5 bases). CDR3 size: 17 residues. CDR1 and CDR2 (germline): DFQATT, SNEGSKA (reference sequence). V shed 1 base and J shed 5 bases, with 24 bases lying between them.

This clonotype is classed as medium-sized. The CDR3 DNA reads as TGTGCCAGCAGCACGTTGACGAACATTCAGTACTTC. Its protein product is CASSTLTNIQYF. V is TRBV7-8 and J is TRBJ2-4; no clear D gene. Per the germline V gene, CDR1 is SGHVS and CDR2 is FQNEAQ. This CDR3 is 12 amino acids long. V was trimmed by 5 bases and J by 7 bases, leaving 9 bases between them.

This clonotype was detected only a few times. The CDR3 loop is CASSNIKPQHF. For the CDR3, the DNA is TGTGCCAGCAGCAACATTAAGCCCCAGCATTTT. This chain joins TRBV28 and TRBJ1-5; D gene unclear. Germline V lookup: CDR1 MDHEN, CDR2 SYDVKM. CDR3 length: 11 amino acids. Trimming pared 6 bases from V and 8 bases from J, leaving 8 bases between.

The V gene is TRBV6-4, the J gene TRBJ2-1; possibly TRBD1 for D (6 bases). There are 14 residues in the CDR3. Germline V gives CDR1 MRHNA, CDR2 SNTAGT. V shed 5 bases and J shed 6 bases, with 14 bases lying between them. The CDR3 DNA reads as TGTGCCAGCAGTCCAGTATCACAGGGCAATGAGCAGTTCTTC. Translating it yields CASSPVSQGNEQFF.